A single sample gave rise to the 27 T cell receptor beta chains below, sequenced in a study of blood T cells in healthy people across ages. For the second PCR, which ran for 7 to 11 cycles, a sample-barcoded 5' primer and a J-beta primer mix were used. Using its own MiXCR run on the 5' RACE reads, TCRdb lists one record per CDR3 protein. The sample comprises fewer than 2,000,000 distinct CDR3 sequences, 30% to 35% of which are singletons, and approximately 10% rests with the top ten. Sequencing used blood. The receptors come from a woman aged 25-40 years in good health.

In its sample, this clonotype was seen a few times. CDR3 coding DNA: TGCGCCAGCAGCCAAGATCAGCACACCGGGGAGCTGTTTTTT. Protein sequence: CASSQDQHTGELFF. The chain couples TRBV4-1 to TRBJ2-2; D is undetermined. CDR1 and CDR2 from the germline V gene are MGHRA and YSYEKL. CDR3 size: 14 residues. V was shortened by 0 bases and J by 3 bases, with 5 bases between the two germline ends.

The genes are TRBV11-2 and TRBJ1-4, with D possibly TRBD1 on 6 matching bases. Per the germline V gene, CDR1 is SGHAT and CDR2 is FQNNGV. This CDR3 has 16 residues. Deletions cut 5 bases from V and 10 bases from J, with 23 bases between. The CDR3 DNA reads TGTGCCAGCAGCCCCGGGTCAGCTGGTTTAGGGGGAAAACTGTTTTTT. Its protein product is CASSPGSAGLGGKLFF. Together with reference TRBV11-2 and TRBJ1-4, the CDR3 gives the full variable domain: EAGVAQSPRYKIIEKRQSVAFWCNPISGHATLYWYQQILGQGPKLLIQFQNNGVVDDSQLPKDRFSAERLKGVDSTLKIQPAKLEDSAVYLCASSPGSAGLGGKLFFGSGTQLSVL.

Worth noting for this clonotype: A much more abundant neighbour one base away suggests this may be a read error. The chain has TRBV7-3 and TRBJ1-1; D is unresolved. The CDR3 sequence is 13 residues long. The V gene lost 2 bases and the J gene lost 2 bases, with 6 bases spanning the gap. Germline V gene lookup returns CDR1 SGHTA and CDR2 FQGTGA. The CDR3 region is CASSLWINTEAFF. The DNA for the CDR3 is TGTGCCAGCAGCTTATGGATCAACACTGAAGCTTTCTTT.

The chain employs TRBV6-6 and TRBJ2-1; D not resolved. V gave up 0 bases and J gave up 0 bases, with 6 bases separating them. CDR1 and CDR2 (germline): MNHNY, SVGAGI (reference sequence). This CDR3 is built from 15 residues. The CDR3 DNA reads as TGTGCCAGCAGTTACTCTCGGAGCTCCTACAATGAGCAGTTCTTC. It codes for CASSYSRSSYNEQFF.

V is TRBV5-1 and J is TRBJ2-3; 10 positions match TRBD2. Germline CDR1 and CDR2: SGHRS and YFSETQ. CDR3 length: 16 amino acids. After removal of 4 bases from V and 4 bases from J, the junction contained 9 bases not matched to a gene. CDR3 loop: CASSGGLADYADTQYF. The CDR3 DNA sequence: TGCGCCAGCAGCGGAGGACTAGCGGATTACGCAGATACGCAGTATTTT.

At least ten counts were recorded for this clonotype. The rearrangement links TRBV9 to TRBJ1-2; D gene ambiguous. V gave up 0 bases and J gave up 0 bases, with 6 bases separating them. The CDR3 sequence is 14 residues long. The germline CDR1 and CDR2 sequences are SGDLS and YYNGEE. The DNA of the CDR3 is TGTGCCAGCAGCGTAGACGGAGCTAACTATGGCTACACCTTC. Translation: CASSVDGANYGYTF.

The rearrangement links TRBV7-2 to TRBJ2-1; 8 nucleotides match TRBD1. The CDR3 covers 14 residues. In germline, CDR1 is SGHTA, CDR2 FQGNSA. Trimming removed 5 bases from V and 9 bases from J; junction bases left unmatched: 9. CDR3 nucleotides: TGTGCCAGCAGCCCCAGGACAGGGCCCGCTGAGCAGTTCTTC. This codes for CASSPRTGPAEQFF.

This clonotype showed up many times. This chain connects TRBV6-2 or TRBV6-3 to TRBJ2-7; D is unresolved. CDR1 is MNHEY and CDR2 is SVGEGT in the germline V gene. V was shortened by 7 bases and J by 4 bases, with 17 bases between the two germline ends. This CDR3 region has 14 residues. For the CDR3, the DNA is TGTGCCAGCATACCGGACCCCCCGTTATACGAGCAGTACTTC. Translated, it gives CASIPDPPLYEQYF.

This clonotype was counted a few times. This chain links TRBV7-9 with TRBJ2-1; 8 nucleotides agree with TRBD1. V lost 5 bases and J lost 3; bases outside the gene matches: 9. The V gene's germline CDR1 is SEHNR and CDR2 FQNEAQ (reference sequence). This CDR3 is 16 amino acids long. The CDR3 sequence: CASSRAIGTGYNEQFF. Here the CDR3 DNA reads TGTGCCAGCAGCCGGGCTATAGGGACAGGCTACAATGAGCAGTTCTTC.

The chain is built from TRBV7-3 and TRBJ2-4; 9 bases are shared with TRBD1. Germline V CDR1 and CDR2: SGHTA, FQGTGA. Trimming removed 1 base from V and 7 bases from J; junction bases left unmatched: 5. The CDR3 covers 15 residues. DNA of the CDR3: TGTGCCAGCAGCTTAAAAGGCGGACAGGGGAACATTCAGTACTTC. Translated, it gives CASSLKGGQGNIQYF.

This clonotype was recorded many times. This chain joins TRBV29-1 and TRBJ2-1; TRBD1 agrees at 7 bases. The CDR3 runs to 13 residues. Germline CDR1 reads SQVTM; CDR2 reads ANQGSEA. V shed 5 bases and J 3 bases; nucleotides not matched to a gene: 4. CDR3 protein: CSVSGQVYNEQFF. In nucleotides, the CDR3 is TGCAGCGTTTCCGGACAGGTCTACAATGAGCAGTTCTTC.

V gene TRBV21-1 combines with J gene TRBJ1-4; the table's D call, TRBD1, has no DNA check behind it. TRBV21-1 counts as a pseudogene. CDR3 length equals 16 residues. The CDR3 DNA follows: TGTGCCAGCAGCAGGAAGGGGAGGACAGGGAATGAAAAACTGTTTTTT. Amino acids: CASSRKGRTGNEKLFF.

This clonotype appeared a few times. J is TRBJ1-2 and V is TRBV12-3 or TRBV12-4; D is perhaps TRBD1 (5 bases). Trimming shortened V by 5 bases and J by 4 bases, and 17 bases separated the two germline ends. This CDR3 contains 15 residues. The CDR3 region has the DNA TGTGCCAGCAGTCGGACAAGTACCCCCCTCTATGGCTACACCTTC. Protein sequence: CASSRTSTPLYGYTF.

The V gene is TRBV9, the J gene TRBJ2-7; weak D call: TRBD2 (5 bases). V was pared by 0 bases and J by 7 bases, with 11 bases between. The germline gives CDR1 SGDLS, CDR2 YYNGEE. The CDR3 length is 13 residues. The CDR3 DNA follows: TGTGCCAGCAGCGTAGGTAGCGTCAATGAGCAGTACTTC. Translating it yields CASSVGSVNEQYF.

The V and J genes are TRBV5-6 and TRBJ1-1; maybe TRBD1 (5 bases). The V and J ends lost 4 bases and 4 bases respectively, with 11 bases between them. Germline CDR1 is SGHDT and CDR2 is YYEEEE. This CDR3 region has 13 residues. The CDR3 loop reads CASSVDSTTEAFF. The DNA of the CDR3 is TGTGCCAGCAGCGTCGACAGTACCACTGAAGCTTTCTTT.

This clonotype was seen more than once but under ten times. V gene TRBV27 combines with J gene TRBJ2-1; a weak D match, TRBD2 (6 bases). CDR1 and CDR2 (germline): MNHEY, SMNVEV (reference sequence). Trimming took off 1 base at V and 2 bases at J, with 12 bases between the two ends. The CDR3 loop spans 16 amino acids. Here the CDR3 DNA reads TGTGCCAGCAGTTTATATCGCGGGAAAACCTACAATGAGCAGTTCTTC. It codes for CASSLYRGKTYNEQFF.

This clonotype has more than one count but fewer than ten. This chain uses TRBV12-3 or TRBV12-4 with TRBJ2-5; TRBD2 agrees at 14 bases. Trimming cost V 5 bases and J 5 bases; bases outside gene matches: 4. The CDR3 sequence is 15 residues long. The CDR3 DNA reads TGTGCCAGCAGTCCGACTAGCGGGAGGGTTGAGACCCAGTACTTC. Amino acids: CASSPTSGRVETQYF.

CDR3 nucleotides: TGCAGTGCTAGAGATCGTACGGGAGTATCCTACAATGAGCAGTTCTTC. Its translation: CSARDRTGVSYNEQFF. The genes are TRBV20-1 and TRBJ2-1, with D possibly TRBD2 on 6 matching bases. Looked up from germline, CDR1 is DFQATT and CDR2 is SNEGSKA (reference sequence). V shed 0 bases and J shed 1 base, with 13 bases lying between them. The CDR3 totals 16 residues.

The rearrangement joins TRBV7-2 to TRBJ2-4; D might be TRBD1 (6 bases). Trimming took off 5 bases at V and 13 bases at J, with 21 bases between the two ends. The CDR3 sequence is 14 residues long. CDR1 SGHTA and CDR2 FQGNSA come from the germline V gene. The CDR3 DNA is TGTGCCAGCAGCCCGGACAGCCTCTCCTACGGGCAGTACTTC. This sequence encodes CASSPDSLSYGQYF.

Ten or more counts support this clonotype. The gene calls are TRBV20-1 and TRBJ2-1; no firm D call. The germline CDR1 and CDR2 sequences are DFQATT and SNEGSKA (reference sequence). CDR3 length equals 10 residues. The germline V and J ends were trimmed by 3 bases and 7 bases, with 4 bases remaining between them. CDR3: CSASANEQFF. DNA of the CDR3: TGCAGTGCTAGTGCAAATGAGCAGTTCTTC.

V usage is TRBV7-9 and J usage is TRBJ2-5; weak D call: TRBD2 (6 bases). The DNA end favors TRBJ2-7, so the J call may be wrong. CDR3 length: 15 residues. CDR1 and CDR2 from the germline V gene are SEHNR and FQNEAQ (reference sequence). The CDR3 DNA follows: TGTGCCAGCAGCCGAACCATGGGGGGAGTTAACGAGCAGTACTTC. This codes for CASSRTMGGVNEQYF.

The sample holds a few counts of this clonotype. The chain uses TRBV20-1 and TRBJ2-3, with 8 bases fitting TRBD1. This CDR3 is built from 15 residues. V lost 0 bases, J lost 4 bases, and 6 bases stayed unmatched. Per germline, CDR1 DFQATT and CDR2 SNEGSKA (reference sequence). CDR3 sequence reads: CSAREDRVSADTQYF. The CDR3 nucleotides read TGCAGTGCTAGAGAGGACAGGGTCTCTGCAGATACGCAGTATTTT.

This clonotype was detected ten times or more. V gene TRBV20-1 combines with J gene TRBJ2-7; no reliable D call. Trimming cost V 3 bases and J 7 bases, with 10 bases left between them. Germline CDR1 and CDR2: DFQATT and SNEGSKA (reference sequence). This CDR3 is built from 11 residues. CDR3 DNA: TGCAGTGCTAGGACTTCTCGGGAGCAGTACTTC. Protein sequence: CSARTSREQYF.

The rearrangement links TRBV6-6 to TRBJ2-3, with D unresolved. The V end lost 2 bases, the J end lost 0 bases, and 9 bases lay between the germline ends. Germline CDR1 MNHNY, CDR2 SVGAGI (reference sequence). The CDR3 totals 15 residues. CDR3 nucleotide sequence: TGTGCCAGCAGTTACGTACGGAGAAGCACAGATACGCAGTATTTT. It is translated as CASSYVRRSTDTQYF.

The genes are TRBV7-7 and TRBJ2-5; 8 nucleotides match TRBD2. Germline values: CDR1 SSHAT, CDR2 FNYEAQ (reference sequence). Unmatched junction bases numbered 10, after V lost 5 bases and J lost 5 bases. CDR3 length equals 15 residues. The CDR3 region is CASSKTGGTQETQYF. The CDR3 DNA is TGTGCCAGCAGCAAGACGGGGGGGACCCAGGAGACCCAGTACTTC.

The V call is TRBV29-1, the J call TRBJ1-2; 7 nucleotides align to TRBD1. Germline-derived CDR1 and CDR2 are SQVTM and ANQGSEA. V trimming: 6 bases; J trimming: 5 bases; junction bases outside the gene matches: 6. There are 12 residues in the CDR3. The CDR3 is CSVGEQGYGYTF. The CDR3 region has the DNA TGCAGCGTGGGGGAACAGGGGTATGGCTACACCTTC.

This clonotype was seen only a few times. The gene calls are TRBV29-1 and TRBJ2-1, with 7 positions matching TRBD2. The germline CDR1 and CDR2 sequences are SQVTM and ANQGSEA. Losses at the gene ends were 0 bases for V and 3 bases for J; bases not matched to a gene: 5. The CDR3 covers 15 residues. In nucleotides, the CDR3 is TGCAGCGTTGAAGATCGTCTAGCGGTCTACAATGAGCAGTTCTTC. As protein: CSVEDRLAVYNEQFF.